This TCR beta chain was captured in a study of CD8 T cells in ankylosing spondylitis. Overall study findings and caveats: Matched ankylosing spondylitis synovial fluid reportedly showed significant enrichment of disease-linked clones.

Germline V CDR1 and CDR2: SQVTM, ANQGSEA. There are 12 residues in the CDR3. V was cut by 7 bases and J by 9 bases, with 18 bases left in between. In TCRdb, the 5' RACE reads were re-called with MiXCR into one record per CDR3 protein. This repertoire shows 160,000 or so distinct CDR3 sequences, around 8.9% found once; its top ten account for more than 13%. A word on this clonotype: Its target is unknown.

This chain joins TRBV29-1 and TRBJ1-2, with D perhaps matching TRBD1 (6 bases). The sequence derives from a female donor with ankylosing spondylitis or in good health (not recorded which). The sequenced material came from blood, either unsorted or a sorted T cell fraction (not recorded which). CDR3 nucleotides: TGCAGCGCCGAGGGAGCAGGGGTGAGCTACACCTTC. It specifies CSAEGAGVSYTF.